This T cell receptor (beta chain) was found in a study of tumor-infiltrating lymphocytes in localized non-small cell lung cancer. The CDR3 is 10 amino acids. Germline values: CDR1 ENHRY, CDR2 SYGVKD. V lost 10 bases, J lost 5 bases, and 1 base stayed unmatched. Overall study findings and caveats: Immunotypes IM1 and IM2 had similar TCR-derived T-cell fractions.

This clone has only a few counts. What it binds is not known. Method: immunoSEQ multiplex PCR; TCRdb's copy keeps in-frame clones and lacks some. The sample yields around 15,000 clones, roughly 69% seen once. This sequence originates from a human donor with non-small cell lung cancer. The specimen was lung tumor tissue. The chain recombines TRBV10-3 with TRBJ2-5; TRBD2 matches 7 bases. The CDR3 DNA reads TGTGCCACAGCGGGGGAGACCCAGTACTTC. This sequence encodes CATAGETQYF.